Only one count was recorded for the clone carrying this T cell receptor beta chain. Antigen specificity is unknown. Data came from immunoSEQ multiplex PCR; TCRdb stores just in-frame clones and leaves some out. There are approximately 150,000 clones in the sample; roughly 90% occur only once, and 3% to 4% lies in the top ten. The data derive from a study of T cell responses to AZD1222 COVID-19 vaccine. Broader study findings: In a largely white British group with more females than males, clonal diversity was possibly underestimated.

The germline V gene has CDR1 SEHNR and CDR2 FQNEAQ (reference sequence). This CDR3 region has 15 residues. Trimming stripped 3 bases from V and 5 bases from J, with 13 bases between. The sequencing here drew on peripheral blood, taken 28 days after the second AZD1222 dose. This chain joins TRBV7-9 and TRBJ1-4; possibly TRBD1 for D (5 bases). The clonotype was recovered from an adult who received the AZD1222 COVID-19 vaccine. CDR3 sequence (DNA): TGTGCCAGCAGCTTCGGCCAGGGCCAAAATGAAAAACTGTTTTTT. Protein sequence: CASSFGQGQNEKLFF.